The source of this T cell receptor (beta chain) is a study of identical twins. Study outcomes and limitations: Among out-of-frame alpha sequences shared by twins, low generation probability occurred in excess. The study drew conclusions from cross-sectional statistical analysis, not from following the same donors. Abundant beta clonotypes from cord blood bore fewer insertions; memory repertoires lacked this pattern.

This clonotype was detected only once. Its antigen remains unknown. This CDR3 region has 12 residues. Germline V CDR1 and CDR2: KGHSH, LQKENI. With 6 bases removed from V and 5 bases from J, the gap between germline ends came to 10 bases. A single record per CDR3 protein comes from TCRdb applying MiXCR to the 5' RACE reads. The table shows fewer than 450,000 distinct CDR3 sequences, with approximately 8.8% occurring only once. Sequenced input: naive T cells sorted from blood. The V gene is TRBV18, the J gene TRBJ1-1; D gene ambiguous. The TCR comes from a woman in her forties or fifties in good health. The CDR3 loop is CASSLLKTEAFF. The DNA of the CDR3 is TGTGCCAGCTCCCTGTTAAAGACTGAAGCTTTCTTT.